This section outlines one T cell receptor (beta chain) sequence together with its context. Its antigen is undetermined. The data originate from a study of shared clonotypes between healthy human individuals. Study-level information: Plates per donor: three CD4 naive, three CD4 memory, two CD8 naive, one CD8 memory. Study conclusions and caveats: Depth of sequencing was expected to influence donor clonotype sharing. Sampling included only blood; tissue repertoires likely differ.

A deep-level run was used for the assay. Using immunoSEQ multiplex PCR, the repertoire was profiled, and TCRdb retains in-frame clones only, with some absent. The sample includes 180,000 or so clones, over 80% of them seen just once. Trimming removed 2 bases at V and 7 bases at J, with 5 bases between. In germline, CDR1 is SGHNT, CDR2 YENEEA. The CDR3 length is 12 residues. The sequenced sample was naive CD4+ T cells sorted from blood. The sample's subset: CD45RA+ positively selected. This sequence originates from a woman aged 30 to 39 in good health. J is TRBJ2-2 and V is TRBV11-3; D is possibly TRBD1 (5 bases). In DNA form, the CDR3 reads TGTGCCAGCAGCTTAAGGGGCGGGGAGCTGTTTTTT. Its translation is CASSLRGGELFF.